Included here is one T cell receptor beta chain sequence, with context. The antigen remains unidentified. The DNA ends 3 residues before the CDR3 does, and the rest of the CDR3 is filled in from the germline J gene. Germline trimming cut 2 bases from V and 4 bases from J; bases unmatched to any gene: 7. In germline, CDR1 is SGHRS, CDR2 YFSETQ. The CDR3 is 16 amino acids. Here immunoSEQ multiplex PCR was the method, and the copy in TCRdb shows in-frame clones only, minus some. The sample holds roughly 25,000 clones. These data are taken from a study of Tregs in tolerant kidney transplant recipients. The study's findings and limits: Antigen-driven expansion was suggested because donor-specific Tregs expanded more than all Tregs in tolerant patients.

Mixed chimerism was transient after nonmyeloablative marrow transplants from related graft donors. The chain joins TRBV5-1 to TRBJ2-1; 9 positions agree with TRBD1. The sequences come from CD4+ T cells from blood (PBMCs), collected 6 months after the transplant. The sequence was obtained from a human patient who received a combined kidney and bone marrow transplant. T cells may partly derive from the graft donor. The CDR3 sequence is CASSLLDRGLYNEQFF. CDR3 bases read: TGCGCCAGCAGCTTATTGGACAGGGGTCTTTACAATGAG.